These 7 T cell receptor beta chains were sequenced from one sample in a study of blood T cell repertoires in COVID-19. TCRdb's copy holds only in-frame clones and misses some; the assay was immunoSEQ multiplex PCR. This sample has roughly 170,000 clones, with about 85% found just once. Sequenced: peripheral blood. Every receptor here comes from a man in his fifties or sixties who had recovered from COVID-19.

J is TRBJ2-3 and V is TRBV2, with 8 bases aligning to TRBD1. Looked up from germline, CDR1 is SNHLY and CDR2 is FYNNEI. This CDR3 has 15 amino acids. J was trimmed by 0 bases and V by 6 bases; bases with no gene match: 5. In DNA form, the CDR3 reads TGTGCCAGCAGCTCCAGGGGGCACAGCACAGATACGCAGTATTTT. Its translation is CASSSRGHSTDTQYF.

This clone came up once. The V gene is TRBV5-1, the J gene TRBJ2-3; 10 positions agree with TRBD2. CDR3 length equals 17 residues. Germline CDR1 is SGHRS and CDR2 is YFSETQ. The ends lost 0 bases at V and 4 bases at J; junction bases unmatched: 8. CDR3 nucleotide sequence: TGCGCCAGCAGCTTGGCGGTAGCGGGGGGCTTTGCAGATACGCAGTATTTT. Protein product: CASSLAVAGGFADTQYF.

CDR3 DNA sequence: TGTGCCAGCAGTCCTACAGGGCTAGGAAATGAAAAACTGTTTTTT. It encodes CASSPTGLGNEKLFF. J is TRBJ1-4 and V is TRBV6-5, with D perhaps TRBD1 (6 bases). The CDR3 is 15 residues long. The germline CDR1 and CDR2 sequences are MNHEY and SVGAGI. The ends were cut back, 5 bases at V and 5 bases at J, with 15 bases in the middle.

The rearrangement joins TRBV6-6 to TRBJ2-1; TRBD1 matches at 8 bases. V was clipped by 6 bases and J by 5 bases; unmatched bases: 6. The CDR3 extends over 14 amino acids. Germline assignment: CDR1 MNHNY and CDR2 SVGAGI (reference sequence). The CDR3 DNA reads TGTGCCAGCAGACGGACAGGGTTAGACAATGAGCAGTTCTTC. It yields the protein CASRRTGLDNEQFF.

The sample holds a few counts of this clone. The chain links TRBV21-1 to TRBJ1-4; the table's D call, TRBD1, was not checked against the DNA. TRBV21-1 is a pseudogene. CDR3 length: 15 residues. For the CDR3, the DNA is TGTGCCAGGGGGACAGGGGGCTCCCCGAATGAAAAACTGTTTTTT. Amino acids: CARGTGGSPNEKLFF.

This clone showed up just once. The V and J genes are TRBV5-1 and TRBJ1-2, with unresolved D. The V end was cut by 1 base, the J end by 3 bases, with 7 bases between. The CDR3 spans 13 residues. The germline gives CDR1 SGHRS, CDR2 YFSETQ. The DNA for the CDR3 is TGCGCCAGCAGCTTGTACACCGACTATGGCTACACCTTC. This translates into CASSLYTDYGYTF.

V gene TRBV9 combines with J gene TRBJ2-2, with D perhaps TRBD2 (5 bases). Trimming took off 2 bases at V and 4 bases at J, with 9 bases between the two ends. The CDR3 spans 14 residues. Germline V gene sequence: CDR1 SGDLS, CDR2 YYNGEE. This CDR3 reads CASSVSVPTGELFF. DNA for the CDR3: TGTGCCAGCAGCGTTAGCGTCCCCACCGGGGAGCTGTTTTTT.